Described below is a single TCR beta chain sequence and its context. Its matching antigen is unknown. The sample is drawn from a study of T cell responses to AZD1222 COVID-19 vaccine. Study-wide points: Mostly white British, mostly female donors; authors suggested clonal diversity may be underestimated.

The table came from immunoSEQ multiplex PCR; TCRdb's copy has only in-frame clones and leaves some out. The repertoire holds about 110,000 clones, 90% seen once, with about 5% in the top ten. Trimming pared 1 base from V and 1 base from J, leaving 9 bases between. The V gene's germline CDR1 is SGHTA and CDR2 FQGNSA. The length of the CDR3 is 15 residues. This specimen consisted of peripheral blood, obtained on day 0 of AZD1222 vaccination. The TCR sequence derives from an adult in good health. The rearrangement links TRBV7-2 to TRBJ2-3; D not certain. Written as DNA, the CDR3 is TGTGCCAGCAGCTTAGTAGTCGCGGGCACAGATACGCAGTATTTT. Amino acids: CASSLVVAGTDTQYF.